The rows below give T cell receptor beta chains drawn from one sample of a study of neoadjuvant anti-PD-1 for oral cavity cancer. Repertoires were generated with immunoSEQ multiplex PCR, while TCRdb's copy carries only in-frame clones and drops some. The sample yields tens of thousands of clones, approximately 87% seen once. The sequencing used PBMCs, collected after nivolumab (anti-PD-1) treatment. All receptors derive from a person aged 35 to 85 with oral cavity squamous cell carcinoma. Each CDR3 is given with its conserved first and last residue. D genes are given only for firm matches. The size of a clone is reported for some rows only, either as once, few or many, or as a class for expanded clones.

TRBJ1-5 TRBV15 - - TGTGCCACCAGCATGCACGGTGATCAGCCCCAGCATTTT CATSMHGDQPQHF
TRBJ1-5 TRBV10-3 - TRBD1 TGTGCCATCAGTCCGGGACAGAGAGACCAGCCCCAGCATTTT CAISPGQRDQPQHF
TRBJ1-4 TRBV7-9 once - TGTGCCAGCAGCTTAAGGGAGGGACCGGCTAATGAAAAACTGTTTTTT CASSLREGPANEKLFF
TRBJ2-1 TRBV5-1 - TRBD1 TGCGCCAGCAAGACAGGGGAATGGAATGAGCAGTTCTTC CASKTGEWNEQFF
TRBJ2-3 TRBV5-8 - - TGTGCCAGCAGCTCCCCAGGAGATACGCAGTATTTT CASSSPGDTQYF
TRBJ2-3 TRBV19 - - TGTGCCAGTAGTATCATCAGGGGTGGTAGAGATACGCAGTATTTT CASSIIRGGRDTQYF
TRBJ2-7 TRBV6-1 - - TGTGCCAGCAGTGAGCCCTACGAGCAGTACTTC CASSEPYEQYF
TRBJ1-4 TRBV7-6 - - TGTGCCAGCAGCGTCGGACGAGGAAATGAAAAACTGTTTTTT CASSVGRGNEKLFF
TRBJ1-2 TRBV11-1 - - TGTGCCAGCACCAGACAGGCTGAAGAGGGCTACACCTTC CASTRQAEEGYTF
TRBJ2-7 TRBV7-9 - TRBD1 TGTGCCAGCAGCCGTGGACAGGGGCCCTACGAGCAGTACTTC CASSRGQGPYEQYF
TRBJ2-3 TRBV5-1 - - TGCGCCAGCAGCTTTCTTGCGGGGTTAACAGATACGCAGTATTTT CASSFLAGLTDTQYF
TRBJ1-2 TRBV28 - - TGTGCCAGCAGCAGACCTAGGTATGGCTACACCTTC CASSRPRYGYTF
TRBJ2-6 TRBV27 - - TGTGCCAGTCTTAGATCTGGGGCCAACGTCCTGACTTTC CASLRSGANVLTF
TRBJ1-1 TRBV5-1 - TRBD1 TGCGCCAGCAGCGATACGAACAGGGGGGATGTTGCTGAAGCTTTCTTT CASSDTNRGDVAEAFF
TRBJ2-7 TRBV6-1 few TRBD1 TGTGCCAGCAGCTGGACAGGGTACGGCGACGAGCAGTACTTC CASSWTGYGDEQYF
TRBJ1-6 TRBV18 - - TGTGCCAGCTCAGGGAACAGGGATTCACCCCTCCACTTT CASSGNRDSPLHF
TRBJ1-6 TRBV14 - - TGTGCCAGCAGCCATGGGTTTAGAAATTCACCCCTCCACTTT CASSHGFRNSPLHF
TRBJ1-6 TRBV14 - - TGTGCCAGCAGCCAAGCAGGGAGGTTTTCACCCCTCCACTTT CASSQAGRFSPLHF
TRBJ2-2 TRBV7-2 - TRBD1 TGTGCCAGCAGCCCCGGGACAGCATTCACCGGGGAGCTGTTTTTT CASSPGTAFTGELFF
TRBJ2-3 TRBV5-4 - - TGTGCCAGCAGCTTGGGGGGGCCCAGCACAGATACGCAGTATTTT CASSLGGPSTDTQYF
TRBJ2-7 TRBV6-4 - - TGTGCCAGTCCCGGGTCCTACTACGAGCAGTACTTC CASPGSYYEQYF
TRBJ2-1 TRBV7-9 few - TGTGCCAGCAGCACTGACAGCAATGAGCAGTTCTTC CASSTDSNEQFF
TRBJ2-2 TRBV7-3 - - TGTGCCAGCAGCTTTTATTATCCCGGGGAGCTGTTTTTT CASSFYYPGELFF
TRBJ2-2 TRBV6-1 - - TGTGCCAGCACGGTCACCCCGAACACCGGGGAGCTGTTTTTT CASTVTPNTGELFF
TRBJ1-6 TRBV4-1 - TRBD1 TGCGCCAGCAGCCGAGGGACAGTCAATTCACCCCTCCACTTT CASSRGTVNSPLHF
TRBJ1-6 TRBV6-4 - - TGTGCCAGCAGCCTAACTCCTGGGAATTCACCCCTCCACTTT CASSLTPGNSPLHF
TRBJ1-1 TRBV2 - - TGTGCCAGCAGTGAGGGGGTTCGCACTGAAGCTTTCTTT CASSEGVRTEAFF
TRBJ1-1 TRBV25-1 once - TGTGCCAGCAGCTTGACAGGGAACACTGAAGCTTTCTTT CASSLTGNTEAFF
TRBJ2-7 TRBV9 - TRBD2 TGCCTTCTGGGGGAGGGATACGAGCAGTACTTC CLLGEGYEQYF
TRBJ1-2 TRBV18 - - TGTGCCAGCTCACTCACAGATATCTATGGCTACACCTTC CASSLTDIYGYTF
TRBJ1-5 TRBV27 - - TGTGCCAGCACCTACTCCATACGCCGGAATCAGCCCCAGCATTTT CASTYSIRRNQPQHF
TRBJ1-6 TRBV19 once TRBD1 TGTGCCAGTAGTTTGACAGGGGGTATTAGTAATTCACCCCTCCACTTT CASSLTGGISNSPLHF
TRBJ2-5 TRBV21-1 - - TGTGCCAGCAGAGAGAAGGGGGACAGGGACAACCAAGAGACCCAGTACTTC CASREKGDRDNQETQYF
TRBJ2-3 TRBV4-2 - TRBD2 TGTGCCAGCAGCCAAGATTTGCTAGCGGGAGATACGCAGTATTTT CASSQDLLAGDTQYF
TRBJ1-6 TRBV6-1 - - TGTGCCAGCAGGGGGGGCAGGGCTAATTCACCCCTCCACTTT CASRGGRANSPLHF
TRBJ2-1 TRBV7-3 once - TGTGCCAGCAGCTTAAATGGGGCGGGGTACAATGAGCAGTTCTTC CASSLNGAGYNEQFF
TRBJ2-7 TRBV11-2 once TRBD2 TGTGCCAGCAGCCCTTCCGGGGGGTATCGCGAGCAGTACTTC CASSPSGGYREQYF
TRBJ1-1 TRBV7-9 - - TGTGCCAGCAGCTTAGGGCTAGTGAACACTGAAGCTTTCTTT CASSLGLVNTEAFF
TRBJ1-6 TRBV5-1 - - TGCGCCAGCAGCGCGGCGGGAGTCTTCTTTAATTCACCCCTCCACTTT CASSAAGVFFNSPLHF
TRBJ2-1 TRBV19 - TRBD2 TGTGCCAGTAGTATCGGACTAGCGGCCTATAACTTATCCTACAATGAGCAGTTCTTC CASSIGLAAYNLSYNEQFF
TRBJ1-5 TRBV4-1 medium-sized TRBD1 TGCGCCAGCAGCCAAGAGTTAGGGGGCGGTTTCGGGAACCAGCCCCAGCATTTT CASSQELGGGFGNQPQHF
TRBJ2-1 TRBV28 - TRBD2 TGTGCCAGCAGTCCATTTACTAGCGGTTCCTACAATGAGCAGTTCTTC CASSPFTSGSYNEQFF
TRBJ2-7 TRBV7-8 - TRBD2 TGTGCCAGCACCCCCCTGGAAAATCTAGCGGGGGCCTACGAGCAGTACTTC CASTPLENLAGAYEQYF
TRBJ1-1 TRBV19 - - TGTGCCAGTAGTATGGTCGCTTCCACTGAAGCTTTCTTT CASSMVASTEAFF
TRBJ2-7 TRBV2 - - TGTGCCAGCGGGGACTCCCCGTCCTACGAGCAGTACTTC CASGDSPSYEQYF
TRBJ1-6 TRBV10-2 - TRBD1 TGCGCCAGCAGCCCAGGACAGGGGAATTCACCCCTCCACTTT CASSPGQGNSPLHF
TRBJ2-7 TRBV4-2 - - TGTGCCAGCAGCCAAGAAGGGGCTGGGAACTACGAGCAGTACTTC CASSQEGAGNYEQYF
TRBJ2-7 TRBV5-1 - - TGCGCCAGCAGCTTGAGTGGGCGGTATAACGAGCAGTACTTC CASSLSGRYNEQYF
TRBJ2-5 TRBV28 - TRBD2 TGTGCCAGCAGTTTACCCTTTGGCCTAGCGGGAGAGGAGACCCAGTACTTC CASSLPFGLAGEETQYF
TRBJ2-3 TRBV5-1 - TRBD2 TGCGCCAGCAGCGGCGGGACTAGCGGGAGCGTCTACACAGATACGCAGTATTTT CASSGGTSGSVYTDTQYF
TRBJ2-5 TRBV14 once - TGTGCCAGCAGCCAACGGATGGGTTGGGAGACCCAGTACTTC CASSQRMGWETQYF